A single sample gave rise to the 8 T cell receptor beta chains below, sequenced in a study of OX40 agonist ivuxolimab in advanced cancers. Generated by immunoSEQ multiplex PCR, the TCRdb table keeps only in-frame clones and is missing some. The table shows 80,000 or so clones, with more than 90% occurring only once. Sequencing was performed on CD4+ or CD8+ T cells sorted from blood, taken in a trial of the OX40 agonist ivuxolimab. All receptors come from an adult with an advanced solid tumor such as melanoma, head and neck, liver or kidney cancer.

In nucleotides, the CDR3 is TGCGCCAGCAGCTCCGGACAGGTCCCCGACGAGCAGTACTTC. This gives the protein CASSSGQVPDEQYF. The chain has TRBV5-1 and TRBJ2-7; 7 bases are shared with TRBD1. The ends lost 3 bases at V and 5 bases at J; junction bases unmatched: 8. The germline CDR1 and CDR2 sequences are SGHRS and YFSETQ. The CDR3 is made up of 14 amino acids.

This chain links TRBV30 with TRBJ2-5; D perhaps matches TRBD2 (5 bases). Trimming removed 1 base at V and 7 bases at J, with 10 bases between. The CDR3 contains 12 residues. Germline CDR1 GTSNPN, CDR2 SVGIG (reference sequence). The CDR3 here is CAWSAPRVTQYF. The CDR3 region has the DNA TGTGCCTGGAGTGCCCCGAGGGTGACCCAGTACTTC.

This clone appeared a single time. The rearrangement joins TRBV11-1 to TRBJ2-7; TRBD1 is a possible D gene (6 bases). V was trimmed by 5 bases and J by 3 bases, leaving 11 bases between them. Germline assignment: CDR1 SGHAT and CDR2 FQDESV (reference sequence). The CDR3 has 13 residues. The CDR3 is CASSRTESYEQYF. DNA for the CDR3: TGTGCCAGCAGCCGGACAGAGAGCTACGAGCAGTACTTC. Drawing the rest from reference TRBV11-1 and TRBJ2-7, the complete variable domain is EAEVAQSPRYKITEKSQAVAFWCDPISGHATLYWYRQILGQGPELLVQFQDESVVDDSQLPKDRFSAERLKGVDSTLKIQPAELGDSAMYLCASSRTESYEQYFGPGTRLTVT.

The genes are TRBV9 and TRBJ2-1, with a tentative D call TRBD1 (5 bases). V lost 2 bases and J lost 8, with 8 bases in between. The CDR3 has 12 amino acids. Germline V lookup: CDR1 SGDLS, CDR2 YYNGEE. CDR3 coding DNA: TGTGCCAGCAGCGTGCAGGGCGATGAGCAGTTCTTC. Translating gives CASSVQGDEQFF.

This chain uses TRBV10-2 with TRBJ1-4; TRBD1 matches 9 bases. The CDR3 is 16 amino acids. CDR1 is WSHSY and CDR2 is SAAADI in the germline V gene. Losses at the gene ends were 4 bases for V and 4 bases for J; bases not matched to a gene: 7. The CDR3 DNA reads TGCGCCAGCAGTGGGGGGACAGGGAGCGGTAATGAAAAACTGTTTTTT. This encodes CASSGGTGSGNEKLFF.

This chain joins TRBV15 and TRBJ2-3; 8 nucleotides match TRBD2. The CDR3 is made up of 17 amino acids. The trim removed 4 bases at V and 0 bases at J, leaving 9 bases unmatched. Per germline, CDR1 LNHNV and CDR2 YYDKDF (reference sequence). CDR3 residues: CATSTAGGLKSTDTQYF. Written as DNA, the CDR3 is TGTGCCACCAGCACCGCGGGGGGCCTAAAAAGCACAGATACGCAGTATTTT.

The V call is TRBV14, the J call TRBJ2-7; the match to TRBD2 covers 7 bases. Losses at the gene ends were 0 bases for V and 5 bases for J; bases not matched to a gene: 10. CDR1 is SGHDN, CDR2 FVKESK, per germline. The CDR3 covers 16 residues. The CDR3 coding sequence is TGTGCCAGCAGCCAAGATGTAGGACTAGGCCTCCACGAGCAGTACTTC. Its translation: CASSQDVGLGLHEQYF.

This clone appeared a few times. The chain combines TRBV19 with TRBJ2-1; D could derive from TRBD1 or TRBD2 (5 bases each). V gave up 6 bases and J gave up 5 bases, with 17 bases separating them. The germline V gene has CDR1 LNHDA and CDR2 SQIVND (reference sequence). This CDR3 is 15 amino acids long. The CDR3 DNA reads as TGTGCCAGTAGCCGAAAGAAGGGGACGAACAATGAGCAGTTCTTC. It translates to CASSRKKGTNNEQFF.